This T cell receptor (beta chain) was sequenced for a study of CD8 T cells in Susac syndrome. FACS enriched CD8+ TEMRA cells, while bulk CD8+ and CD4+ were negatively isolated. Reverse transcription of roughly 0.45 to 1 ug RNA was performed with random hexamers. TCRdb processed the immunoSEQ multiplex PCR reads anew with MiXCR; each CDR3 protein has one entry. The top ten hold about 0.1% of the sample, which has about 400,000 distinct CDR3 sequences, 75% to 90% seen once. About this clonotype: No antigen is known for it.

Germline lookup yields CDR1 MRHNA and CDR2 SNTAGT. The CDR3 has 15 residues. V shed 6 bases and J 2 bases; nucleotides not matched to a gene: 4. Whole-study findings and limits: It was acknowledged by the study that relatively few individuals were included in its TCR sequencing and HLA analysis.

The sequence was collected from a human donor with multiple sclerosis. Sequences were obtained from CD8+ T cells from PBMCs. The rearrangement uses TRBV6-4 and TRBJ2-6; TRBD1 aligns across 7 bases. CDR3: CASSPRGTGANVLTF. CDR3 nucleotide sequence: TGTGCCAGCAGCCCCAGGGGGACTGGGGCCAACGTCCTGACTTTC.